The sequence of this T cell receptor (beta chain) was determined in a study of spatial heterogeneity in lung cancer. TCRdb independently ran MiXCR on the 5' RACE reads; one entry per CDR3 protein. The table includes 19,000 or so distinct CDR3 sequences, about 21% detected once. Germline-derived CDR1 and CDR2 are GTSNPN and SVGIG (reference sequence). Between the trimmed V and J ends, which lost 0 bases and 5 bases, there was a span of 5 bases. The CDR3 is 12 amino acids. The sample's time point: sample taken at primary tumor resection. Sequencing of whole RNA from tumor, nontumor lung or frozen PBMC involved no sorting.

The sample was PBMCs, taken at surgery. V gene TRBV30 combines with J gene TRBJ2-1; D is possibly TRBD2 (5 bases). This sequence originates from a female donor with early-stage non-small cell lung cancer. The CDR3 protein is CAWSVGDNEQFF. The CDR3 DNA reads as TGTGCCTGGAGTGTCGGGGACAATGAGCAGTTCTTC.